These 29 T cell receptor beta chains came from one sample sequenced in a study of T cells after yellow fever vaccination. TCRdb recomputed calls from the 5' RACE reads with MiXCR, one row per CDR3 protein. The repertoire holds tens of thousands of distinct CDR3 sequences, around 3.3% seen once, with roughly 0.9% in the top ten. Sequencing was performed on PBMCs, either bulk or a sorted T-cell subset (CD4+, CD8+, memory, or dextramer-sorted; not recorded which), taken approximately 40 days after the first yellow fever vaccination. The receptor set was obtained from a man between 18 and 35 years old who received the YFV17D yellow fever vaccine.

This clonotype was recorded many times. V and J are TRBV5-1 and TRBJ2-7, with D perhaps matching TRBD2 (7 bases). Germline CDR1 and CDR2: SGHRS and YFSETQ. This CDR3 region has 14 residues. The germline V and J ends were trimmed by 3 bases and 3 bases, with 13 bases remaining between them. The CDR3 nucleotides are TGCGCCAGCAGCTGGGGGGGCGCGGGCTACGAGCAGTACGTC. Its protein is CASSWGGAGYEQYV.

This clonotype was detected many times. The chain is built from TRBV29-1 and TRBJ2-4; 8 bases are shared with TRBD2. Germline trimming cut 6 bases from V and 7 bases from J; bases unmatched to any gene: 5. CDR3 length equals 12 residues. CDR1 SQVTM and CDR2 ANQGSEA come from the germline V gene. CDR3 nucleotides: TGCAGCGTCGACCCGGGGGGGAACATTCAGTACTTC. Amino acids: CSVDPGGNIQYF.

Ten or more counts support this clonotype. The chain recombines TRBV7-3 with TRBJ2-2, with 7 bases that match TRBD2. Trimming took 1 base from V and 6 from J; bases not matched to a gene: 5. Germline assignment: CDR1 SGHTA and CDR2 FQGTGA. CDR3 length equals 15 residues. The DNA of the CDR3 is TGTGCCAGCAGCTTAAACCAAGCGGGGTCCGGGGAGCTGTTTTTT. This encodes CASSLNQAGSGELFF.

At least ten counts were recorded for this clonotype. The V call is TRBV5-4, the J call TRBJ2-3; possible D gene TRBD2, 6 bases. CDR3 length equals 17 residues. V gave up 3 bases and J gave up 4 bases, with 21 bases separating them. Germline assignment: CDR1 SGHNT and CDR2 YYREEE (reference sequence). CDR3 protein: CASSSTSSASRADTQYF. CDR3 sequence (DNA): TGTGCCAGCAGCTCAACCTCTAGCGCCTCAAGGGCAGATACGCAGTATTTT.

This clonotype was seen ten or more times. This sequence joins TRBV6-5 and TRBJ1-1, with D possibly being TRBD1 (5 bases). The CDR3 sequence is 13 residues long. CDR1 and CDR2 from the germline V gene are MNHEY and SVGAGI. V gave up 4 bases and J gave up 8 bases, with 14 bases separating them. This CDR3 is CASSFPGTREAFF. The CDR3 coding sequence is TGTGCCAGCAGTTTCCCCGGGACGCGGGAAGCTTTCTTT.

This clonotype was picked up many times. The genes are TRBV5-6 and TRBJ2-3; tentatively, D is TRBD2 (7 bases). Germline V gene lookup returns CDR1 SGHDT and CDR2 YYEEEE. Deletions cut 0 bases from V and 6 bases from J, with 17 bases between. CDR3 length: 16 residues. DNA of the CDR3: TGTGCCAGCAGCTTGGATCTTCCGGGGGGCAGGGATACGCAGTATTTT. It codes for CASSLDLPGGRDTQYF.

This clonotype was recorded many times. The chain recombines TRBV12-3 or TRBV12-4 with TRBJ2-1; the D gene is possibly TRBD1 (6 bases). The CDR3 is made up of 12 amino acids. Trimming removed 3 bases from V and 16 bases from J, with 16 bases in between. The CDR3 spells CASSLRDTSGFF. CDR3 DNA: TGTGCCAGCAGTTTGAGGGACACCTCTGGCTTCTTC.

The table lists this clonotype with many counts. This chain links TRBV20-1 with TRBJ2-3; 8 positions agree with TRBD2. V was pared by 6 bases and J by 2 bases, with 4 bases of the junction left unmatched. CDR1 and CDR2 (germline): DFQATT, SNEGSKA (reference sequence). The CDR3 covers 13 residues. CDR3 sequence: CSARTSLTDTQYF. CDR3 bases: TGCAGTGCCCGGACTAGCCTCACAGATACGCAGTATTTT.

This clonotype was recorded at least ten times. V usage is TRBV27 and J usage is TRBJ2-2; 12 bases fit TRBD1. Germline CDR1 is MNHEY and CDR2 is SMNVEV (reference sequence). Germline trimming cut 6 bases from V and 8 bases from J; bases unmatched to any gene: 10. The CDR3 length is 16 residues. In nucleotides, the CDR3 is TGTGCCAGCAGCTCGCCCGGGACAGGGGGCTTAGGGGAGCTGTTTTTT. Residues: CASSSPGTGGLGELFF.

This clonotype has ten or more counts. The chain has TRBV28 and TRBJ1-6; the match to TRBD1 covers 8 bases. The CDR3 totals 16 residues. Trimming removed 10 bases from V and 7 bases from J; junction bases left unmatched: 15. In germline, CDR1 is MDHEN, CDR2 SYDVKM. The CDR3 DNA reads as TGTGCCACCAGCTTGACCGGGACAGGCCTCAATTCACCCCTCCACTTT. As protein: CATSLTGTGLNSPLHF.

This clonotype came up many times. The chain links TRBV12-3 or TRBV12-4 to TRBJ1-1; 8 bases are a match to TRBD1. J lost 8 bases, V lost 1 base, and 3 bases had no gene match. This CDR3 comprises 13 residues. The chain's CDR3 is CASSLGGQVEAFF. DNA for the CDR3: TGTGCCAGCAGTTTAGGGGGACAGGTCGAAGCTTTCTTT.

This clonotype has ten or more counts. The chain recombines TRBV18 with TRBJ2-2, with 7 bases matching TRBD2. This CDR3 is built from 16 residues. CDR1 is KGHSH and CDR2 is LQKENI in the germline V gene. The V and J ends lost 4 bases and 1 base, in that order; junction bases with no gene match: 6. The CDR3: CASSRRLAGNTGELFF. The CDR3 DNA sequence: TGTGCCAGCTCACGAAGACTAGCCGGGAACACCGGGGAGCTGTTTTTT.

This clonotype was counted at least ten times. The chain is built from TRBV20-1 and TRBJ2-1, with 9 bases fitting TRBD2. The CDR3 totals 15 residues. The V segment lost 6 bases and the J segment 4 bases; nucleotides outside the gene matches: 10. CDR1 is DFQATT, CDR2 SNEGSKA, per germline (reference sequence). The CDR3 DNA reads as TGCAGTGCAAAAAAACCAACTAGCGGGTACAATGAGCAGTTCTTC. It specifies CSAKKPTSGYNEQFF.

The sample holds many counts of this clonotype. The V and J genes are TRBV5-1 and TRBJ1-1; no definite D call. The V gene's germline CDR1 is SGHRS and CDR2 YFSETQ. Deletions cut 4 bases from V and 0 bases from J, with 13 bases between. CDR3 size: 15 residues. Written as DNA, the CDR3 is TGCGCCAGCAGCGCGACAAAAGGGATGAACACTGAAGCTTTCTTT. It codes for CASSATKGMNTEAFF.

This clonotype was counted many times. This chain links TRBV7-2 with TRBJ2-3; D uncertain. Trimming left V 1 base short and J 0 bases short, with 2 bases between. CDR3 size: 13 residues. Germline assignment: CDR1 SGHTA and CDR2 FQGNSA. The CDR3 DNA follows: TGTGCCAGCAGCTTAGAGAGCACAGATACGCAGTATTTT. Protein sequence: CASSLESTDTQYF.

Many counts were recorded for this clonotype. The rearrangement joins TRBV21-1 to TRBJ2-7; the table's D call of TRBD1 was not tested on the DNA. TRBV21-1 is annotated as a pseudogene. The CDR3 has 13 residues. Here the CDR3 DNA reads TGTGCCAGCAGACAGGGGATACACTACGAGCAGTACGTC. Amino acid sequence: CASRQGIHYEQYV.

This clonotype has a count of ten or more. The chain carries TRBV7-2 and TRBJ2-2, with D possibly being TRBD2 (6 bases). Germline loops: CDR1 SGHTA, CDR2 FQGNSA. The CDR3 runs to 15 residues. V shed 6 bases and J shed 3 bases, with 14 bases lying between them. This CDR3 reads CASRVLSGDTGELFF. CDR3 in DNA: TGTGCCAGCAGAGTACTTAGCGGAGACACCGGGGAGCTGTTTTTT.

This clonotype was picked up many times. V gene TRBV6-5 combines with J gene TRBJ2-7; 11 nucleotides align to TRBD2. The CDR3 is 16 amino acids. Germline lookup yields CDR1 MNHEY and CDR2 SVGAGI. The J segment lost 2 bases and the V segment lost 7 bases, leaving 10 bases of the junction unmatched. The CDR3 sequence: CASTRGLAGGPYEQYF. The DNA for the CDR3 is TGTGCCAGCACCCGCGGGCTAGCGGGGGGACCCTACGAGCAGTACTTC.

Ten or more counts support this clonotype. The genes are TRBV4-3 and TRBJ2-3; D gene unclear. CDR3 length equals 12 residues. V dropped 0 bases and J dropped 6 bases, with 4 bases sitting between them. Germline V lookup: CDR1 LGHNA, CDR2 YSLEER. CDR3 sequence (DNA): TGCGCCAGCAGCCAAGAGGGCGATACGCAGTATTTT. It codes for CASSQEGDTQYF.

This clonotype has a count of ten or more. The V call is TRBV6-5, the J call TRBJ2-3; D gene unclear. V lost 0 bases and J lost 1, with 8 bases in between. CDR3 length: 15 amino acids. CDR1 is MNHEY, CDR2 SVGAGI, per germline. The CDR3 nucleotides read TGTGCCAGCAGTTACTCGTTGGGCCGCACAGATACGCAGTATTTT. It is translated as CASSYSLGRTDTQYF.

Only a few counts were recorded for this clonotype. A much larger clone lies one base from this, so it may be a read error. V and J are TRBV20-1 and TRBJ2-3; the match to TRBD2 covers 9 bases. Germline CDR1 and CDR2: DFQATT and SNEGSKA (reference sequence). V shed 3 bases and J 6 bases; nucleotides not matched to a gene: 7. The CDR3 consists of 14 residues. CDR3 in amino acids: CSASRLAGMDTQYF. CDR3 nucleotide sequence: TGCAGTGCTAGCCGTCTAGCGGGGATGGATACGCAGTATTTT.

The table lists this clonotype with many counts. The CDR3 loop reads CASRTTGGGPYNEQFF. The DNA for the CDR3 is TGTGCCAGCAGGACTACGGGGGGGGGACCCTACAATGAGCAGTTCTTC. This chain connects TRBV11-2 to TRBJ2-1; 8 bases align to TRBD2. After removal of 6 bases from V and 2 bases from J, the junction contained 9 bases not matched to a gene. This CDR3 has 16 residues. The germline gives CDR1 SGHAT, CDR2 FQNNGV. The variable domain in full, completed from reference TRBV11-2 and TRBJ2-1, reads EAGVAQSPRYKIIEKRQSVAFWCNPISGHATLYWYQQILGQGPKLLIQFQNNGVVDDSQLPKDRFSAERLKGVDSTLKIQPAKLEDSAVYLCASRTTGGGPYNEQFFGPGTRLTVL.

V is TRBV7-2 and J is TRBJ2-3; D may be TRBD2 (5 bases). CDR1 is SGHTA and CDR2 is FQGNSA in the germline V gene. The V gene lost 5 bases and the J gene lost 8 bases, with 8 bases spanning the gap. The length of the CDR3 is 11 residues. The CDR3 DNA follows: TGTGCCAGCAGCCCCCGGGGTACGCAGTATTTT. Translating it yields CASSPRGTQYF.

The table lists this clonotype with many counts. This sequence joins TRBV28 and TRBJ2-3, with D tentatively TRBD2 (7 bases). Germline V gene lookup returns CDR1 MDHEN and CDR2 SYDVKM. V lost 6 bases and J 4 bases, leaving 17 bases between the germline ends. The length of the CDR3 is 15 residues. The CDR3 spells CASSAGGPKSDTQYF. In DNA form, the CDR3 reads TGTGCCAGCAGCGCCGGGGGGCCCAAATCAGATACGCAGTATTTT.

In its sample, this clonotype was seen many times. The V and J genes are TRBV6-2 or TRBV6-3 and TRBJ2-2; 7 bases align to TRBD1. Germline CDR1 and CDR2: MNHEY and SVGEGT. V lost 4 bases and J lost 4; bases outside the gene matches: 9. The CDR3 has 16 residues. CDR3 protein: CASSFKVGTATGELFF. CDR3 nucleotide sequence: TGTGCCAGCAGTTTCAAAGTCGGGACAGCCACCGGGGAGCTGTTTTTT.

The table lists this clonotype with many counts. This rearrangement joins TRBV7-3 to TRBJ2-5; D gene uncertain. Deletions cut 5 bases from V and 1 base from J, with 8 bases between. Per germline, CDR1 SGHTA and CDR2 FQGTGA. This CDR3 comprises 13 residues. CDR3: CASSRRPQETQYF. CDR3 nucleotides: TGTGCCAGCAGCCGGAGACCCCAAGAGACCCAGTACTTC.

This clonotype was observed at least ten times. The chain joins TRBV11-3 to TRBJ2-3; D is perhaps TRBD1 (6 bases). The V gene lost 4 bases and the J gene lost 5 bases, with 13 bases spanning the gap. The germline CDR1 and CDR2 sequences are SGHNT and YENEEA. This CDR3 has 14 amino acids. The CDR3 reads CASSWTVMGDTQYF. CDR3 nucleotide sequence: TGTGCCAGCAGCTGGACAGTCATGGGAGATACGCAGTATTTT. Supplemented by reference TRBV11-3 and TRBJ2-3, the full variable domain reads EAGVVQSPRYKIIEKKQPVAFWCNPISGHNTLYWYLQNLGQGPELLIRYENEEAVDDSQLPKDRFSAERLKGVDSTLKIQPAELGDSAVYLCASSWTVMGDTQYFGPGTRLTVL.

Many counts were recorded for this clonotype. The rearrangement joins TRBV28 to TRBJ2-1; the D gene is possibly TRBD1 (6 bases). CDR1 and CDR2 (germline): MDHEN, SYDVKM. Trimming stripped 10 bases from V and 0 bases from J, with 13 bases between. This CDR3 contains 14 residues. This CDR3 is CATRQEDSYNEQFF. The CDR3 nucleotides read TGTGCCACCCGACAGGAGGACTCCTACAATGAGCAGTTCTTC. Using reference TRBV28 and TRBJ2-1 for the parts outside the CDR3, the full variable domain is DVKVTQSSRYLVKRTGEKVFLECVQDMDHENMFWYRQDPGLGLRLIYFSYDVKMKEKGDIPEGYSVSREKKERFSLILESASTNQTSMYLCATRQEDSYNEQFFGPGTRLTVL.

This clonotype has a count of ten or more. V gene TRBV5-1 combines with J gene TRBJ1-1; possible D gene TRBD1, 6 bases. V was trimmed by 3 bases and J by 1 base, leaving 10 bases between them. Germline V gives CDR1 SGHRS, CDR2 YFSETQ. This CDR3 has 14 amino acids. CDR3 DNA sequence: TGCGCCAGCAGCTCTCAGGGGAGGAACACTGAAGCTTTCTTT. It codes for CASSSQGRNTEAFF.